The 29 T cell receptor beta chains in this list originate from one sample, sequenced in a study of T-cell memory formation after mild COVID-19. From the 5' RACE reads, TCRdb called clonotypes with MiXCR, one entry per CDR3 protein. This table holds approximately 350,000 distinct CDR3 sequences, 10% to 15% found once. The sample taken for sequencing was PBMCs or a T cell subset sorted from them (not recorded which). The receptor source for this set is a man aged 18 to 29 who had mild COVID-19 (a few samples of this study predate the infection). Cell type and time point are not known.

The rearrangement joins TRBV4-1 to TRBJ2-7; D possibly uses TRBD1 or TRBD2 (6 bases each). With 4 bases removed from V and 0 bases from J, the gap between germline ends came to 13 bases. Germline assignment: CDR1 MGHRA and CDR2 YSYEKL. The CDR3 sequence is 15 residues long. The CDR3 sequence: CASSPAGGFSYEQYF. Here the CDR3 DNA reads TGCGCCAGCAGCCCGGCCGGGGGCTTCTCCTACGAGCAGTACTTC.

CDR3 amino acids: CASSQSPGLATDTQYF. CDR3 nucleotide sequence: TGCGCCAGCAGCCAATCGCCGGGACTAGCGACAGATACGCAGTATTTT. The V call is TRBV4-1, the J call TRBJ2-3, with 10 bases that match TRBD2. The germline CDR1 and CDR2 sequences are MGHRA and YSYEKL. This CDR3 has 16 amino acids. The J segment lost 3 bases and the V segment lost 2 bases, leaving 5 bases of the junction unmatched.

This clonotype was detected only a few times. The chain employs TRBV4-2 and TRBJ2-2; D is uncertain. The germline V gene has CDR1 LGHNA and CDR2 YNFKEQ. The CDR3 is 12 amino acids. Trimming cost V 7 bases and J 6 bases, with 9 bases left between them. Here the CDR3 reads CASTRSAGELFF. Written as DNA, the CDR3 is TGTGCCAGCACTCGATCCGCCGGGGAGCTGTTTTTT.

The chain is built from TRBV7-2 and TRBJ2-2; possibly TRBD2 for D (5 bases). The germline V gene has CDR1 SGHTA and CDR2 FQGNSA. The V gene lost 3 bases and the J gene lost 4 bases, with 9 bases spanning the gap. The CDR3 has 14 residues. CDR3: CASSLEDSTGELFF. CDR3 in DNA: TGTGCCAGCAGCTTGGAGGACTCCACCGGGGAGCTGTTTTTT.

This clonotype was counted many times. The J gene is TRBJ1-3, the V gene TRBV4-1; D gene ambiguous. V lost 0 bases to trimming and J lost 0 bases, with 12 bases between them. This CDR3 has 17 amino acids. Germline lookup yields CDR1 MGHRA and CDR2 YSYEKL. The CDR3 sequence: CASSQEEQRSSGNTIYF. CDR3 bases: TGCGCCAGCAGCCAAGAAGAGCAACGGAGCTCTGGAAACACCATATATTTT.

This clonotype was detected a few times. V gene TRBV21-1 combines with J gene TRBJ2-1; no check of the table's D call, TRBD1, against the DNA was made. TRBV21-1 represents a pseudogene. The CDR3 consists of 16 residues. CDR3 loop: CASRARITESYNEQFF. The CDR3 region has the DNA TGTGCCAGCAGGGCCCGGATTACCGAGTCCTACAATGAGCAGTTCTTC.

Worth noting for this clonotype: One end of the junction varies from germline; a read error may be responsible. The DNA for the CDR3 is TGTGACAGCAGTGAAGCGAGGGGGTTCGGGGAGCTGTTTTTT. This codes for CDSSEARGFGELFF. J is TRBJ2-2 and V is TRBV2; weak D call: TRBD1 (6 bases). The germline gives CDR1 SNHLY, CDR2 FYNNEI. This CDR3 is 14 amino acids long.

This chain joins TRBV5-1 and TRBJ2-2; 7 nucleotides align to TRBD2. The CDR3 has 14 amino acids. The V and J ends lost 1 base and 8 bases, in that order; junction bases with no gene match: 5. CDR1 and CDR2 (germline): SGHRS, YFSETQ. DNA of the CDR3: TGCGCCAGCAGCTTGTGGCGGGGGACTGGGGAGCTGTTTTTT. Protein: CASSLWRGTGELFF.

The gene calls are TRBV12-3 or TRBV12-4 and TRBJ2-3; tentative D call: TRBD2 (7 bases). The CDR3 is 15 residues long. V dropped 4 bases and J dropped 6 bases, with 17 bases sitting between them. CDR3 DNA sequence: TGTGCCAGCAGTTCAGGCTTGCGGGGGCAGGATACGCAGTATTTT. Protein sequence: CASSSGLRGQDTQYF.

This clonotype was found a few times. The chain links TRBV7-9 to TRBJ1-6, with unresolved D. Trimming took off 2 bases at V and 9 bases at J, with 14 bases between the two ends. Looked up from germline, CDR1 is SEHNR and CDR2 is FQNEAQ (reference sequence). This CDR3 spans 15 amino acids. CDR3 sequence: CASSLSEGVASPLHF. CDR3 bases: TGTGCCAGCAGCTTATCCGAGGGCGTTGCTTCACCCCTCCACTTT.

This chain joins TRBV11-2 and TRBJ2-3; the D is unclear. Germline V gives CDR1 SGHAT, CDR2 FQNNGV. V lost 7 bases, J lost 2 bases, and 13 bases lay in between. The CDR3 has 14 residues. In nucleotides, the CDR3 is TGTGCCAGCAAGACGGGCCCAGTCACAGATACGCAGTATTTT. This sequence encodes CASKTGPVTDTQYF.

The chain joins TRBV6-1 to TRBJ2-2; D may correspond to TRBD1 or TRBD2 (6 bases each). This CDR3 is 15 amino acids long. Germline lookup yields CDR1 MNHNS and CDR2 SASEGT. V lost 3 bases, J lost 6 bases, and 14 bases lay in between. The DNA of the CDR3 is TGTGCCAGCAGTGAGATGAGGGGGGTTCCCGGGGAGCTGTTTTTT. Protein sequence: CASSEMRGVPGELFF.

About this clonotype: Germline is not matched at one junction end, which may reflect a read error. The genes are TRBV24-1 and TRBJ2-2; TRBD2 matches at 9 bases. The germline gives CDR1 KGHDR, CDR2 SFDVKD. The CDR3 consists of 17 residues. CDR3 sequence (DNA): TGTGCCACCAGTGATCTGCGGGAGGGGCAGGGTACCGGGGAGATGTTTTTT. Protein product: CATSDLREGQGTGEMFF.

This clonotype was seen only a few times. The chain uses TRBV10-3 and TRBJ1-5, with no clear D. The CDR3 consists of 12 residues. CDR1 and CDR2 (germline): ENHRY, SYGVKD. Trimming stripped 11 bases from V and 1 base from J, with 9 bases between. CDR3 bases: TGTGCCGCCGCCAACAGCAATCAGCCCCAGCATTTT. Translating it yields CAAANSNQPQHF.

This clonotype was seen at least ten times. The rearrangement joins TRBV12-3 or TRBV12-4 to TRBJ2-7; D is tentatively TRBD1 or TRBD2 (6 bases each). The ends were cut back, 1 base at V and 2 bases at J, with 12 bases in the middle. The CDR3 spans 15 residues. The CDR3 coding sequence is TGTGCCAGCAGTTTAGTGGGGGCGGGACCCTACGAGCAGTACTTC. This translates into CASSLVGAGPYEQYF.

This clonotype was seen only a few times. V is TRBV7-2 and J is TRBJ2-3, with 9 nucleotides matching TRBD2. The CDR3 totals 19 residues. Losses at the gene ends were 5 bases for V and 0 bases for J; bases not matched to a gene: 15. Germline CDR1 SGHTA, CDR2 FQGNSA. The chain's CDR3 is CASSLPSGGSFISTDTQYF. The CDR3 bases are TGTGCCAGCAGCCTACCAAGCGGGGGGTCCTTTATAAGCACAGATACGCAGTATTTT.

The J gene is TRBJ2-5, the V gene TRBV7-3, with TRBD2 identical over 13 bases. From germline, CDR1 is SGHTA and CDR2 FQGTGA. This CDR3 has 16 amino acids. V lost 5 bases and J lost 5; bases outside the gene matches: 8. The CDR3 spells CASSPDPGLAGETQYF. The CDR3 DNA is TGTGCCAGCAGCCCCGACCCGGGACTAGCGGGGGAGACCCAGTACTTC.

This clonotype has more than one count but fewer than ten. DNA for the CDR3: TGTGCCAGCAGTGACATCCGACCCTCCACCGGGGAGCTGTTTTTT. Translation gives CASSDIRPSTGELFF. The chain uses TRBV2 and TRBJ2-2; the D is unclear. Trimming left V 3 bases short and J 4 bases short, with 12 bases between. The CDR3 extends over 15 amino acids. The germline gives CDR1 SNHLY, CDR2 FYNNEI. Full variable domain (missing parts from reference TRBV2 and TRBJ2-2): EPEVTQTPSHQVTQMGQEVILRCVPISNHLYFYWYRQILGQKVEFLVSFYNNEISEKSEIFDDQFSVERPDGSNFTLKIRSTKLEDSAMYFCASSDIRPSTGELFFGEGSRLTVL.

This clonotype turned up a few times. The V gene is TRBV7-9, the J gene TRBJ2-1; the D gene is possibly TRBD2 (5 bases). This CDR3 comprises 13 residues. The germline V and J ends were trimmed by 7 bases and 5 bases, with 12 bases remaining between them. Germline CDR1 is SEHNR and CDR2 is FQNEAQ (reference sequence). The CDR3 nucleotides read TGTGCCAGCATTTCGATCGGGGACAATGAGCAGTTCTTC. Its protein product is CASISIGDNEQFF.

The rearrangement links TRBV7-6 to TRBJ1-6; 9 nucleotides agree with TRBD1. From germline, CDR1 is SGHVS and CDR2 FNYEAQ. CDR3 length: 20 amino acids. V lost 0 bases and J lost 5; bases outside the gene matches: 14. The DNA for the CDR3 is TGTGCCAGCAGCTTAGCGCGTACGGGACAGGGTGGTTTGCATAATTCACCCCTCCACTTT. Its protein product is CASSLARTGQGGLHNSPLHF.

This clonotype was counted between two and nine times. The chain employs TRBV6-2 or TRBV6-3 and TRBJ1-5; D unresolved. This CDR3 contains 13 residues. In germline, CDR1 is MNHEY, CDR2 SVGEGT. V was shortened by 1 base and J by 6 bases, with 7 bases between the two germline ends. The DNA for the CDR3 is TGTGCCAGCAGTTACTGGCCAGTTCAGCCCCAGCATTTT. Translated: CASSYWPVQPQHF.

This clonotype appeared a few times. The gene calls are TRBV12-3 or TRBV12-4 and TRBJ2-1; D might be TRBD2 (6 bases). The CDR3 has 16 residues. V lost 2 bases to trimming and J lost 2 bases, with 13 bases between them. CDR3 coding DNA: TGTGCCAGCAGTTTATGGGCGGGGCACGCCTACAATGAGCAGTTCTTC. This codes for CASSLWAGHAYNEQFF.

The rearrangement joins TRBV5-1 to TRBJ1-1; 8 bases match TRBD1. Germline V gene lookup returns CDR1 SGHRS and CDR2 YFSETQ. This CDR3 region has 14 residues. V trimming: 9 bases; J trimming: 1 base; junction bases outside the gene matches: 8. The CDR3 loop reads CATETGEGNTEAFF. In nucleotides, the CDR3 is TGCGCCACCGAGACAGGGGAAGGGAACACTGAAGCTTTCTTT.

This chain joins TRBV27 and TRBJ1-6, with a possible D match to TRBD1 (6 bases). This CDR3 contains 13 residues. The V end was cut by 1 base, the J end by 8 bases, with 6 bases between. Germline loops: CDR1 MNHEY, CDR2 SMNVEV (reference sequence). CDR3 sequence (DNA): TGTGCCAGCAGTTTATACAGGGATTCACCCCTCCACTTT. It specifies CASSLYRDSPLHF.

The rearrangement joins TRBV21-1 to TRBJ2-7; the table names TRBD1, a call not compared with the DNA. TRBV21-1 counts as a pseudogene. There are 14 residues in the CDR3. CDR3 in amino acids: CASSKVRRGYEQYV. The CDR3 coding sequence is TGTGCCAGCAGCAAAGTAAGGAGGGGGTACGAGCAGTACGTC.

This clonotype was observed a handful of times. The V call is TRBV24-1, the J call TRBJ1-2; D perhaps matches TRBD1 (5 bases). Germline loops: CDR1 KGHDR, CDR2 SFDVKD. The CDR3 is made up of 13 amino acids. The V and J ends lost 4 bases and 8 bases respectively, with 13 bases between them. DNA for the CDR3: TGTGCCACCAGTGAAGCCGGGACCATCGGCTACACCTTC. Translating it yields CATSEAGTIGYTF.

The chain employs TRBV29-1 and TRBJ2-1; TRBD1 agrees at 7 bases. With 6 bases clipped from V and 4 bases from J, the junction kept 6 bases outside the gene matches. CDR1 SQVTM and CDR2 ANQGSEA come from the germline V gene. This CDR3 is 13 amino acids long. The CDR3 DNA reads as TGCAGCGTCGACAGGGACGGATACAATGAGCAGTTCTTC. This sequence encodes CSVDRDGYNEQFF.

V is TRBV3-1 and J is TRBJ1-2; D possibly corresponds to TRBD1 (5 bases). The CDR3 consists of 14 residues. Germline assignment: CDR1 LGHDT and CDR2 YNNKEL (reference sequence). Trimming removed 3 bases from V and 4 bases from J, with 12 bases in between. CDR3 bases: TGTGCCAGCAGCCAGACTGACAGCGGCTATGGCTACACCTTC. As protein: CASSQTDSGYGYTF.

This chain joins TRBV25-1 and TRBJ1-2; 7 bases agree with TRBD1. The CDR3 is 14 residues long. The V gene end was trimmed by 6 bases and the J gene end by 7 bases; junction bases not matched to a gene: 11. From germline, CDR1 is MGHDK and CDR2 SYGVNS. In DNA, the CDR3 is TGTGCCAGCAGCGGCGGGACAGCGAAGGGTGGCTACACCTTC. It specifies CASSGGTAKGGYTF.